What follows are 15 T cell receptor beta chains derived from one specimen sequenced in a study of shared clonotypes between healthy human individuals. CD45RO-negative, CCR7-selected cells formed the naive CD8 fraction, which excluded terminally differentiated effector memory CD45RA+ cells. Clones were read by immunoSEQ multiplex PCR, and TCRdb kept only the in-frame ones, dropping some. In the table there are roughly 2.1 million clones, roughly 91% of which are singletons. Material: naive CD8+ T cells from PBMCs. All receptors come from a young man in good health. Some clones in this sample may be carry-over from other donors' samples.

This clone has only one observation. The chain joins TRBV10-2 to TRBJ1-2; 8 bases agree with TRBD1. The CDR3 covers 15 residues. Germline CDR1 reads WSHSY; CDR2 reads SAAADI. V was pared by 6 bases and J by 4 bases, with 10 bases of the junction left unmatched. This CDR3 is CASSQGTGAPYGYTF. DNA of the CDR3: TGCGCCAGCAGCCAAGGGACAGGAGCCCCCTATGGCTACACCTTC.

The rearrangement joins TRBV5-1 to TRBJ2-2; 12 bases line up with TRBD2. V lost 7 bases to trimming and J lost 6 bases; unmatched junction nucleotides: 1. This CDR3 spans 13 amino acids. Germline values: CDR1 SGHRS, CDR2 YFSETQ. The CDR3 nucleotides read TGCGCCAGCCGACTAGCGGGAGCCGGGGAGCTGTTTTTT. Amino acids: CASRLAGAGELFF.

The CDR3 DNA follows: TGTGCCTGGAGATCTTCCGACAGGATTTACGAGCAGTACTTC. Protein product: CAWRSSDRIYEQYF. The genes are TRBV30 and TRBJ2-7; a weak D match, TRBD1 (6 bases). Germline CDR1 reads GTSNPN; CDR2 reads SVGIG (reference sequence). The CDR3 loop spans 14 amino acids. V shed 3 bases and J shed 4 bases, with 16 bases lying between them. Full variable domain (missing parts from reference TRBV30 and TRBJ2-7): SQTIHQWPATLVQPVGSPLSLECTVEGTSNPNLYWYRQAAGRGLQLLFYSVGIGQISSEVPQNLSASRPQDRQFILSSKKLLLSDSGFYLCAWRSSDRIYEQYFGPGTRLTVT.

V and J are TRBV2 and TRBJ2-2; 9 bases map to TRBD1. Germline V gene sequence: CDR1 SNHLY, CDR2 FYNNEI. With V trimmed by 3 bases and J by 6 bases, 5 bases remained unmatched. This CDR3 has 15 residues. The CDR3 DNA is TGTGCCAGCAGTGAGTGGACAGGGGTAGCCGGGGAGCTGTTTTTT. Protein product: CASSEWTGVAGELFF.

The chain carries TRBV7-2 and TRBJ2-7, with D possibly TRBD2 on 5 matching bases. Looked up from germline, CDR1 is SGHTA and CDR2 is FQGNSA. This CDR3 comprises 14 residues. The ends were cut back, 4 bases at V and 0 bases at J, with 10 bases in the middle. CDR3 in amino acids: CASSYSESSYEQYF. The CDR3, as DNA: TGTGCCAGCAGCTATAGCGAAAGCTCCTACGAGCAGTACTTC.

This chain uses TRBV13 with TRBJ2-2; a possible D gene is TRBD2 (5 bases). Trimming left V 5 bases short and J 7 bases short, with 17 bases between. The CDR3 length is 15 residues. Germline values: CDR1 PRHDT, CDR2 FYEKMQ (reference sequence). This CDR3 is CASSPWGSAGGELFF. CDR3 DNA sequence: TGTGCCAGCAGCCCGTGGGGTAGCGCGGGCGGGGAGCTGTTTTTT.

V gene TRBV29-1 combines with J gene TRBJ2-2; D may be TRBD1 or TRBD2 (5 bases each). Germline V gene data show CDR1 as SQVTM and CDR2 as ANQGSEA. The V gene lost 3 bases and the J gene lost 4 bases, with 15 bases spanning the gap. CDR3 length: 15 residues. The CDR3 DNA reads as TGCAGCGTTGAGGAGAGAGGGGTGACCACCGGGGAGCTGTTTTTT. Protein: CSVEERGVTTGELFF.

This rearrangement joins TRBV5-1 to TRBJ2-1; D unclear. V lost 0 bases, J lost 2 bases, and 15 bases lay in between. CDR3 length: 17 amino acids. The germline V gene encodes CDR1 SGHRS and CDR2 YFSETQ. CDR3 nucleotides: TGCGCCAGCAGCTTGGGCGCGGTTTCGCAGGCCTACAATGAGCAGTTCTTC. It yields the protein CASSLGAVSQAYNEQFF. The full variable domain, rest sourced from reference TRBV5-1 and TRBJ2-1, is KAGVTQTPRYLIKTRGQQVTLSCSPISGHRSVSWYQQTPGQGLQFLFEYFSETQRNKGNFPGRFSGRQFSNSRSEMNVSTLELGDSALYLCASSLGAVSQAYNEQFFGPGTRLTVL.

Comment on this clone: The sample has other DNA sequences that encode this CDR3 too. The chain joins TRBV19 to TRBJ2-7; perhaps TRBD2 as D (5 bases). Germline loops: CDR1 LNHDA, CDR2 SQIVND (reference sequence). Trimming took off 2 bases at V and 0 bases at J, with 8 bases between the two ends. CDR3 length: 14 amino acids. CDR3 DNA sequence: TGTGCCAGTAGTATACGAGCGGACTCCTACGAGCAGTACTTC. Its protein product is CASSIRADSYEQYF.

This chain links TRBV7-2 with TRBJ2-7, with D perhaps matching TRBD1 or TRBD2 (5 bases each). This CDR3 is built from 12 residues. In germline, CDR1 is SGHTA, CDR2 FQGNSA. V lost 4 bases, J lost 6 bases, and 10 bases lay in between. CDR3 in DNA: TGTGCCAGCAGCTGGGGGTTTGGCGAGCAGTACTTC. Its translation is CASSWGFGEQYF.

V usage is TRBV7-9 and J usage is TRBJ2-7; 8 nucleotides match TRBD2. CDR1 SEHNR and CDR2 FQNEAQ come from the germline V gene (reference sequence). CDR3 length: 14 residues. The junction had 10 bases not matched to a gene; V was cut back by 5 bases and J by 7 bases. CDR3 residues: CASSAAQTSEEQYF. Here the CDR3 DNA reads TGTGCCAGCAGCGCCGCACAGACTAGCGAGGAGCAGTACTTC.

J is TRBJ2-7 and V is TRBV5-4; 16 bases agree with TRBD2. CDR1 is SGHNT, CDR2 YYREEE, per germline (reference sequence). Germline trimming cut 2 bases from V and 4 bases from J; bases unmatched to any gene: 9. The CDR3 runs to 18 residues. The CDR3 spells CASSFDGTSGRAVYEQYF. DNA of the CDR3: TGTGCCAGCAGCTTTGACGGGACTAGCGGGAGGGCCGTGTACGAGCAGTACTTC.

This sequence joins TRBV28 and TRBJ2-7; D remains ambiguous. V was trimmed by 6 bases and J by 1 base, leaving 25 bases between them. The germline CDR1 and CDR2 sequences are MDHEN and SYDVKM. The CDR3 sequence is 18 residues long. DNA of the CDR3: TGTGCCAGCAGCCTTACCCCCTCGGCAGTCGTCGGGTCCTACGAGCAGTACTTC. This sequence encodes CASSLTPSAVVGSYEQYF.

This clone turned up a few times. The CDR3 nucleotides are TGCGCCAGCAGCTTGGGGACAGATTATGAAGCTTTCTTT. It is translated as CASSLGTDYEAFF. The chain recombines TRBV5-1 with TRBJ1-1; weak D call: TRBD1 (6 bases). The V end lost 0 bases, the J end lost 7 bases, and 10 bases lay between the germline ends. CDR3 size: 13 residues. Germline V gene data show CDR1 as SGHRS and CDR2 as YFSETQ. The entire variable domain, with the rest obtained from reference TRBV5-1 and TRBJ1-1, is as follows: KAGVTQTPRYLIKTRGQQVTLSCSPISGHRSVSWYQQTPGQGLQFLFEYFSETQRNKGNFPGRFSGRQFSNSRSEMNVSTLELGDSALYLCASSLGTDYEAFFGQGTRLTVV.

The chain joins TRBV19 to TRBJ2-5; 7 bases fit TRBD2. Trimming removed 4 bases from V and 3 bases from J; junction bases left unmatched: 8. The germline V gene encodes CDR1 LNHDA and CDR2 SQIVND (reference sequence). This CDR3 comprises 15 residues. For the CDR3, the DNA is TGTGCCAGTAGTACCCGGACTAGTTCAAAAGAGACCCAGTACTTC. This gives the protein CASSTRTSSKETQYF.